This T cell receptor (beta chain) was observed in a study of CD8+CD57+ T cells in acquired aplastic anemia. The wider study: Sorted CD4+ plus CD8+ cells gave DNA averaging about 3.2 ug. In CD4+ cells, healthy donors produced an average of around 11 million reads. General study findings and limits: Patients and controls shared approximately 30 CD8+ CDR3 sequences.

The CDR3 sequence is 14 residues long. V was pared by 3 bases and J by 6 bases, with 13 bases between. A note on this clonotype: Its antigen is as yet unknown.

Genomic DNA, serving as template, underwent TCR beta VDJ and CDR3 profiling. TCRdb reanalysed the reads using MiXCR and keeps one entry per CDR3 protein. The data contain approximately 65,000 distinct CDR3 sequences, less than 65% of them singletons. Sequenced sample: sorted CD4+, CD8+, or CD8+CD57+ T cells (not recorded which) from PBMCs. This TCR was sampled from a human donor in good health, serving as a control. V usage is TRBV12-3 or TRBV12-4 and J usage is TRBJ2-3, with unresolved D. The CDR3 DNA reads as TGTGCCAGCAGTTTTGGCTCTCTCACGGATACGCAGTATTTT. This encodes CASSFGSLTDTQYF.